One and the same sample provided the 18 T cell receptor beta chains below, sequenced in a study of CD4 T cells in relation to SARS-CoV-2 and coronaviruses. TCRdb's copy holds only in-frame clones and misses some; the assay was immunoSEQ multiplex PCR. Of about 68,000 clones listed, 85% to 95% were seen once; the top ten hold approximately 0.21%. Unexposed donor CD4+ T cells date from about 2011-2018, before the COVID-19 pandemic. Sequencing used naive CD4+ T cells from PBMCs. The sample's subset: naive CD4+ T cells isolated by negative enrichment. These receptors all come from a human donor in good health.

The CDR3 here is CASSVDGTGDTGELFF. The CDR3 DNA reads TGTGCCAGCAGCGTAGATGGGACAGGGGACACCGGGGAGCTGTTTTTT. The chain is built from TRBV9 and TRBJ2-2; 10 bases line up with TRBD1. Germline loops: CDR1 SGDLS, CDR2 YYNGEE. After removal of 0 bases from V and 3 bases from J, the junction contained 2 bases not matched to a gene. The CDR3 consists of 16 residues.

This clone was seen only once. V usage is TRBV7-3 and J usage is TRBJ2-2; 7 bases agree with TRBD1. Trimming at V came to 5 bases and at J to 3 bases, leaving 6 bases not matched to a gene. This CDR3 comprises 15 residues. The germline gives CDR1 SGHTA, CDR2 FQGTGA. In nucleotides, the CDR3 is TGTGCCAGCAGCCCCAGGGGGTTCGACACCGGGGAGCTGTTTTTT. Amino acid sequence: CASSPRGFDTGELFF. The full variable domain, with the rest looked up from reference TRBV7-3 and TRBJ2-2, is GAGVSQTPSNKVTEKGKYVELRCDPISGHTALYWYRQSLGQGPEFLIYFQGTGAADDSGLPNDRFFAVRPEGSVSTLKIQRTERGDSAVYLCASSPRGFDTGELFFGEGSRLTVL.

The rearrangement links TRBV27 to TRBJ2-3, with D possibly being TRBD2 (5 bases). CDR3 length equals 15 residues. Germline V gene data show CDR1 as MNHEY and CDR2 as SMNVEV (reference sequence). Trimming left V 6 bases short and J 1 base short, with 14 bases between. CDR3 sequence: CASRIRDSGTDTQYF. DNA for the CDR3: TGTGCCAGCAGGATCCGGGATTCAGGCACAGATACGCAGTATTTT.

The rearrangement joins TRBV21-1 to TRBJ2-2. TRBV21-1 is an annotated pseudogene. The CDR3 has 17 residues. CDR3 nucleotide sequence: TGTGCCAGCAGCAAAGCAGTGTCACCTGTGAACACCGGGGAGCTGTTTTTT. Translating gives CASSKAVSPVNTGELFF.

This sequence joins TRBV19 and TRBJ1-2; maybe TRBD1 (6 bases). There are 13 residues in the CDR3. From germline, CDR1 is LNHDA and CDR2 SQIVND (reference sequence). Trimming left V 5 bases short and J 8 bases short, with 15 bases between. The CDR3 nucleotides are TGTGCCAGTAGTGAGGGGGACAAGGTAGGCTACACCTTC. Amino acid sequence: CASSEGDKVGYTF.

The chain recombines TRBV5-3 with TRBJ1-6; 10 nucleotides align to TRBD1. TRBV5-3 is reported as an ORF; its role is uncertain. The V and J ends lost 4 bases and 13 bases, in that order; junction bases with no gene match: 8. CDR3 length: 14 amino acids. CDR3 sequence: CARSVGQGWGPLHF. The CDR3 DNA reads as TGTGCCAGAAGCGTGGGACAGGGGTGGGGTCCCCTCCACTTT.

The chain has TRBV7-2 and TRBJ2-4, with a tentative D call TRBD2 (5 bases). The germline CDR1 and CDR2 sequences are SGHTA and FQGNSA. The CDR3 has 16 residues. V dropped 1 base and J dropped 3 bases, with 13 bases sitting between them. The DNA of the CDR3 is TGTGCCAGCAGCTTAGTAAGGGCTAGCCGCAAAAACATTCAGTACTTC. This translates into CASSLVRASRKNIQYF.

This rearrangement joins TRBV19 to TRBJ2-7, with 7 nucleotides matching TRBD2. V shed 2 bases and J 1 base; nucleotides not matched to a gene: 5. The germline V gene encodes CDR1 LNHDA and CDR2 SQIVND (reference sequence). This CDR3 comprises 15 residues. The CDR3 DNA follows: TGTGCCAGTAGTATATTCTCGCGGGGGTCCTACGAGCAGTACTTC. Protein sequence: CASSIFSRGSYEQYF. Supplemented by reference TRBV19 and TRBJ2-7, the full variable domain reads DGGITQSPKYLFRKEGQNVTLSCEQNLNHDAMYWYRQDPGQGLRLIYYSQIVNDFQKGDIAEGYSVSREKKESFPLTVTSAQKNPTAFYLCASSIFSRGSYEQYFGPGTRLTVT.

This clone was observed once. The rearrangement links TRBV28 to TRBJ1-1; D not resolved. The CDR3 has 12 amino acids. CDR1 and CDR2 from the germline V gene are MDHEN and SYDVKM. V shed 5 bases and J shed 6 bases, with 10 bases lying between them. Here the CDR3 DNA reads TGTGCCAGCAGTAGCCCGGGGTCTGAAGCTTTCTTT. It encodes CASSSPGSEAFF. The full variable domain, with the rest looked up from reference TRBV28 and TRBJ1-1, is DVKVTQSSRYLVKRTGEKVFLECVQDMDHENMFWYRQDPGLGLRLIYFSYDVKMKEKGDIPEGYSVSREKKERFSLILESASTNQTSMYLCASSSPGSEAFFGQGTRLTVV.

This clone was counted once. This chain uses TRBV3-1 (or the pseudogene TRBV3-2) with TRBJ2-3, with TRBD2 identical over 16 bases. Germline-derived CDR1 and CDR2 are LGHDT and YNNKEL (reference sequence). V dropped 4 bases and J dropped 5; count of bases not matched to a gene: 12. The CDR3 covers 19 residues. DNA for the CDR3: TGTGCCAGCAGCCCAGTGGGACTAGCGGGAGGGCCGGGTGGAGATACGCAGTATTTT. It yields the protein CASSPVGLAGGPGGDTQYF.

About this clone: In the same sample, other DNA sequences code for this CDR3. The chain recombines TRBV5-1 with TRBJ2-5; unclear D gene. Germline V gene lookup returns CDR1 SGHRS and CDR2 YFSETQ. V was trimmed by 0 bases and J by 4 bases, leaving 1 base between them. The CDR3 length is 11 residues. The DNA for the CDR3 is TGCGCCAGCAGCTTGGTAGAGACCCAGTACTTC. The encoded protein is CASSLVETQYF.

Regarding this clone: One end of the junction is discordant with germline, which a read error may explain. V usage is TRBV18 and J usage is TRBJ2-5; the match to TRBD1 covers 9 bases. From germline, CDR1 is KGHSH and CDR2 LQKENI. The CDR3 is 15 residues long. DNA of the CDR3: TGTGCCAGCTCACCACCGGGACAGGGCGGAGAGCCCCAGTACTTC. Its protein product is CASSPPGQGGEPQYF.

This CDR3 reads CAWSFGTDTYEQYF. Written as DNA, the CDR3 is TGTGCCTGGAGCTTCGGGACAGACACCTACGAGCAGTACTTC. The V call is TRBV30, the J call TRBJ2-7; 7 bases are a match to TRBD1. In germline, CDR1 is GTSNPN, CDR2 SVGIG (reference sequence). The J segment lost 2 bases and the V segment lost 3 bases, leaving 7 bases of the junction unmatched. CDR3 length: 14 amino acids.

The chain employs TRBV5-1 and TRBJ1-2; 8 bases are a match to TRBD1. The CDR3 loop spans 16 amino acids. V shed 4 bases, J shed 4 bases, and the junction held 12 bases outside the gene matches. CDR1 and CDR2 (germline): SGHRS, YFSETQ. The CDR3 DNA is TGCGCCAGCAGCCCTGGGGGACAGGAGGCGGGCTATGGCTACACCTTC. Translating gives CASSPGGQEAGYGYTF. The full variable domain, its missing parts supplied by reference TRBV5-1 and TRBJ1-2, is KAGVTQTPRYLIKTRGQQVTLSCSPISGHRSVSWYQQTPGQGLQFLFEYFSETQRNKGNFPGRFSGRQFSNSRSEMNVSTLELGDSALYLCASSPGGQEAGYGYTFGSGTRLTVV.

CDR3 nucleotides: TGTGCCATCAGTGACGACAGGGTACATGAAAAACTGTTTTTT. Its protein is CAISDDRVHEKLFF. J is TRBJ1-4 and V is TRBV10-3, with 7 bases aligning to TRBD1. Trimming removed 3 bases from V and 6 bases from J; junction bases left unmatched: 4. The germline V gene encodes CDR1 ENHRY and CDR2 SYGVKD. The CDR3 consists of 14 residues.

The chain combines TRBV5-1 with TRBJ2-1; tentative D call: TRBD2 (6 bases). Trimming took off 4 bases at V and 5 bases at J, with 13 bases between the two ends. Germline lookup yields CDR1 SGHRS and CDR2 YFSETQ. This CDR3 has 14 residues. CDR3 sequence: CASSRGGDHNEQFF. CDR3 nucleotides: TGCGCCAGCAGCCGAGGAGGGGACCACAATGAGCAGTTCTTC.

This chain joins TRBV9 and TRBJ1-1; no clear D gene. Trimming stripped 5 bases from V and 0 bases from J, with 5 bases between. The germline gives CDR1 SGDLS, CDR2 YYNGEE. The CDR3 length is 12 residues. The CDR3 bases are TGTGCCAGCAGTAGGGTGAACACTGAAGCTTTCTTT. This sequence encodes CASSRVNTEAFF.

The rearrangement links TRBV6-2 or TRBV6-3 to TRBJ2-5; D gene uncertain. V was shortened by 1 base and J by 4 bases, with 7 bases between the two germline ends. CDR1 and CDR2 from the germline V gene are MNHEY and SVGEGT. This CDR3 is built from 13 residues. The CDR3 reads CASSYFGGETQYF. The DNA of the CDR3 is TGTGCCAGCAGTTACTTCGGCGGAGAGACCCAGTACTTC.